These 29 T cell receptor beta chains were all obtained from the same sample, sequenced in a study of blood T cell repertoires in COVID-19 (dated by TCRdb to about 2020). The library was built by means of the immunoSEQ multiplex PCR assay. Held by TCRdb, this immuneACCESS table contains in-frame sequences only and omits some clones. Under half of the omission traces to an unresolved V gene where checked; the cause of the rest is unknown. Recorded for this sample are 150,000 to 200,000 clones; roughly 91% of them occurred a single time. Clones ranked in the top ten supply 4.4% of the sample. Sequencing was performed on peripheral blood. The receptor set was obtained from a human donor in a cohort sampled during active COVID-19.

V usage is TRBV2 and J usage is TRBJ1-1; TRBD1 might be the D (6 bases). There are 14 residues in the CDR3. Deletions cut 10 bases from V and 1 base from J, with 16 bases between. Germline V lookup: CDR1 SNHLY, CDR2 FYNNEI. The CDR3 nucleotides read TGTGCCACCCGCTCCTCGACAGGGAACACTGAAGCTTTCTTT. Amino acid sequence: CATRSSTGNTEAFF.

The CDR3 loop reads CASRGQGENTEAFF. Written as DNA, the CDR3 is TGTGCCAGCAGGGGCCAGGGCGAGAACACTGAAGCTTTCTTT. The chain employs TRBV28 and TRBJ1-1, with D tentatively TRBD1 (5 bases). Germline loops: CDR1 MDHEN, CDR2 SYDVKM. The CDR3 loop spans 14 amino acids. V was pared by 6 bases and J by 1 base, with 12 bases between.

This sequence joins TRBV20-1 and TRBJ1-2, with D tentatively TRBD1 (5 bases). The germline V gene has CDR1 DFQATT and CDR2 SNEGSKA (reference sequence). CDR3 length equals 10 residues. CDR3 coding DNA: TGCAATCAGGGAGGATCAGGCTACACCTTC. The encoded protein is CNQGGSGYTF.

J is TRBJ1-1 and V is TRBV5-4, with 7 bases identical to TRBD1. The V gene's germline CDR1 is SGHNT and CDR2 YYREEE (reference sequence). Germline trimming cut 4 bases from V and 2 bases from J; bases unmatched to any gene: 5. CDR3 length: 14 amino acids. The CDR3 is CASSPRDRNTEAFF. CDR3 nucleotide sequence: TGTGCCAGCAGCCCCCGGGACAGAAACACTGAAGCTTTCTTT.

V is TRBV5-1 and J is TRBJ2-7, with 9 bases identical to TRBD1. The CDR3 is 16 residues long. The V and J ends lost 2 bases and 4 bases, in that order; junction bases with no gene match: 10. Germline assignment: CDR1 SGHRS and CDR2 YFSETQ. CDR3 sequence: CASSLNYGTGIYEQYF. The CDR3 region has the DNA TGCGCCAGCAGCTTAAATTACGGGACAGGGATATACGAGCAGTACTTC.

As for this clone: The same CDR3 also results from other DNA sequences found in this sample. The gene calls are TRBV12-3 or TRBV12-4 and TRBJ2-7, with D hard to call. Trimming left V 4 bases short and J 6 bases short, with 7 bases between. The length of the CDR3 is 11 residues. CDR3 sequence (DNA): TGTGCCAGCAGTTCACTGCGCGAGCAGTACTTC. It translates to CASSSLREQYF.

The rearrangement joins TRBV6-5 to TRBJ2-7, with TRBD2 matching 7 bases. Germline assignment: CDR1 MNHEY and CDR2 SVGAGI. The trim removed 6 bases at V and 0 bases at J, leaving 5 bases unmatched. The CDR3 sequence is 14 residues long. CDR3 protein: CASSPAGTSYEQYF. The CDR3 DNA reads TGTGCCAGCAGCCCAGCGGGAACCTCCTACGAGCAGTACTTC.

The chain is built from TRBV9 and TRBJ2-2, with D maybe TRBD1 (7 bases). CDR1 is SGDLS, CDR2 YYNGEE, per germline. This CDR3 is 16 amino acids long. The V end lost 4 bases, the J end lost 5 bases, and 18 bases lay between the germline ends. CDR3 region: CASSPNPTGTTGELFF. As DNA, the CDR3 is TGTGCCAGCAGCCCGAACCCGACAGGGACTACCGGGGAGCTGTTTTTT. Combining the CDR3 with reference TRBV9 and TRBJ2-2 gives the whole variable domain DSGVTQTPKHLITATGQRVTLRCSPRSGDLSVYWYQQSLDQGLQFLIQYYNGEERAKGNILERFSAQQFPDLHSELNLSSLELGDSALYFCASSPNPTGTTGELFFGEGSRLTVL.

The V and J genes are TRBV7-9 and TRBJ2-7; the D is unclear. The CDR3 contains 12 residues. CDR1 SEHNR and CDR2 FQNEAQ come from the germline V gene (reference sequence). Trimming cost V 5 bases and J 2 bases, with 7 bases left between them. The CDR3 here is CASSLRAYEQYF. CDR3 nucleotide sequence: TGTGCCAGCAGCCTCCGCGCCTACGAGCAGTACTTC.

The V call is TRBV9, the J call TRBJ2-3; no clear D. The V gene lost 0 bases and the J gene lost 2 bases, with 7 bases spanning the gap. CDR1 and CDR2 from the germline V gene are SGDLS and YYNGEE. The CDR3 consists of 14 residues. The DNA for the CDR3 is TGTGCCAGCAGCGTAGCAACTCTCACAGATACGCAGTATTTT. Amino acid sequence: CASSVATLTDTQYF.

The chain recombines TRBV27 with TRBJ1-5, with 11 nucleotides matching TRBD1. CDR1 and CDR2 (germline): MNHEY, SMNVEV (reference sequence). J was trimmed by 7 bases and V by 7 bases; bases with no gene match: 3. This CDR3 comprises 13 residues. The CDR3 is CASTGTGGQPQHF. The CDR3, as DNA: TGTGCCAGCACGGGGACAGGGGGACAGCCCCAGCATTTT.

The CDR3 loop is CASSYPGTGNTIYF. The DNA of the CDR3 is TGTGCCAGCAGTTATCCGGGGACAGGAAACACCATATATTTT. The chain links TRBV28 to TRBJ1-3; D is possibly TRBD1 (6 bases). The V end was cut by 4 bases, the J end by 4 bases, with 11 bases between. From germline, CDR1 is MDHEN and CDR2 SYDVKM. The CDR3 contains 14 residues.

This clone was counted only a few times. The V and J genes are TRBV7-9 and TRBJ1-1, with TRBD1 matching 8 bases. After removal of 5 bases from V and 6 bases from J, the junction contained 5 bases not matched to a gene. Per the germline V gene, CDR1 is SEHNR and CDR2 is FQNEAQ (reference sequence). The CDR3 is 13 amino acids. In DNA form, the CDR3 reads TGTGCCAGCAGCCACGGACAGGGCGCTGAAGCTTTCTTT. Encoded protein: CASSHGQGAEAFF.

The DNA for the CDR3 is TGTGCCAGCAGCTGGGCAGTGGGGGGCCAAGAGACCCAGTACTTC. This gives the protein CASSWAVGGQETQYF. The V call is TRBV5-5, the J call TRBJ2-5, with D tentatively TRBD2 (6 bases). This CDR3 is 15 amino acids long. V was pared by 3 bases and J by 1 base, with 13 bases between. In germline, CDR1 is SGHKS, CDR2 YYEKEE (reference sequence).

This clone was detected a few times. The V gene is TRBV6-2 or TRBV6-3, the J gene TRBJ2-7; D may be TRBD1 (5 bases). The germline CDR1 and CDR2 sequences are MNHEY and SVGEGT. Trimming shortened V by 0 bases and J by 3 bases, and 12 bases separated the two germline ends. This CDR3 has 15 residues. The CDR3 loop is CASSYSGRVNYEQYF. The DNA for the CDR3 is TGTGCCAGCAGTTACTCAGGCAGGGTGAACTACGAGCAGTACTTC.

V gene TRBV11-2 combines with J gene TRBJ2-2; 8 nucleotides agree with TRBD2. The CDR3 spans 14 residues. V was clipped by 5 bases and J by 8 bases; unmatched bases: 7. Germline CDR1 is SGHAT and CDR2 is FQNNGV. Written as DNA, the CDR3 is TGTGCCAGCAGCCCTCGGGGGGGGCTGGGGGAGCTGTTTTTT. Amino acid sequence: CASSPRGGLGELFF.

This chain links TRBV5-1 with TRBJ2-7, with 9 nucleotides matching TRBD1. CDR3 length equals 13 residues. The trim removed 5 bases at V and 2 bases at J, leaving 2 bases unmatched. In germline, CDR1 is SGHRS, CDR2 YFSETQ. CDR3 loop: CASSRTGAYEQYF. CDR3 nucleotide sequence: TGCGCCAGCAGTCGGACAGGGGCCTACGAGCAGTACTTC.

The chain is built from TRBV2 and TRBJ2-3, with TRBD2 matching over 7 bases. Germline CDR1 and CDR2: SNHLY and FYNNEI. The CDR3 is 14 residues long. Trimming cost V 2 bases and J 5 bases; bases outside gene matches: 4. CDR3 sequence (DNA): TGTGCCAGCAGTGAACCGGGGGGAGTAGATACGCAGTATTTT. Protein product: CASSEPGGVDTQYF.

The CDR3 spells CASSQTGWEQYF. In DNA, the CDR3 is TGTGCCAGCAGCCAAACAGGGTGGGAGCAGTACTTC. V gene TRBV27 combines with J gene TRBJ2-7; D might be TRBD1 (6 bases). Trimming shortened V by 6 bases and J by 7 bases, and 13 bases separated the two germline ends. Germline CDR1 reads MNHEY; CDR2 reads SMNVEV (reference sequence). There are 12 residues in the CDR3.

The chain has TRBV11-3 and TRBJ2-7; D may be TRBD1 (6 bases). The length of the CDR3 is 19 residues. Between the trimmed V and J ends, which lost 9 bases and 2 bases, there was a span of 32 bases. CDR1 is SGHNT and CDR2 is YENEEA in the germline V gene. The CDR3 bases are TGTGCCAGTCCTACCGTGGACAGATCGATAGCTCCCTGCACCTACGAGCAGTACTTC. Translation gives CASPTVDRSIAPCTYEQYF.

J is TRBJ2-3 and V is TRBV19; 9 positions agree with TRBD2. This CDR3 region has 16 residues. V was pared by 4 bases and J by 2 bases, with 7 bases of the junction left unmatched. Looked up from germline, CDR1 is LNHDA and CDR2 is SQIVND (reference sequence). This chain's CDR3 is CASSRTSAVYTDTQYF. The CDR3 DNA follows: TGTGCCAGTAGTAGGACTAGCGCGGTCTACACAGATACGCAGTATTTT.

The V call is TRBV7-2, the J call TRBJ2-7; TRBD1 matches at 8 bases. Germline CDR1 is SGHTA and CDR2 is FQGNSA. CDR3 size: 19 residues. V gave up 1 base and J gave up 0 bases; unmatched junction bases: 14. The CDR3 sequence: CASSLGGTGPLYFSYEQYF. The CDR3 DNA reads as TGTGCCAGCAGCTTAGGTGGGACAGGTCCTTTATACTTCTCCTACGAGCAGTACTTC.

This clone was picked up a small number of times. V is TRBV5-5 and J is TRBJ1-1; unclear D gene. V was shortened by 1 base and J by 0 bases, with 4 bases between the two germline ends. Germline V gives CDR1 SGHKS, CDR2 YYEKEE (reference sequence). The CDR3 covers 13 residues. The CDR3 DNA reads as TGTGCCAGCAGCTTGTTTATGAACACTGAAGCTTTCTTT. Translating gives CASSLFMNTEAFF.

Notes on this clone: Other DNA sequences in the same sample also yield this CDR3. The chain recombines TRBV9 with TRBJ1-1; 9 bases agree with TRBD1. Per germline, CDR1 SGDLS and CDR2 YYNGEE. The V gene end was trimmed by 3 bases and the J gene end by 4 bases; junction bases not matched to a gene: 4. CDR3 length: 14 amino acids. CDR3 nucleotides: TGTGCCAGCAGCGCCAGACAGGGGGGCACTGAAGCTTTCTTT. Protein sequence: CASSARQGGTEAFF. The full variable domain, with the rest looked up from reference TRBV9 and TRBJ1-1, is DSGVTQTPKHLITATGQRVTLRCSPRSGDLSVYWYQQSLDQGLQFLIQYYNGEERAKGNILERFSAQQFPDLHSELNLSSLELGDSALYFCASSARQGGTEAFFGQGTRLTVV.

This rearrangement joins TRBV5-5 to TRBJ1-2; TRBD1 aligns across 11 bases. V trimming: 0 bases; J trimming: 4 bases; junction bases outside the gene matches: 2. The CDR3 covers 15 residues. Looked up from germline, CDR1 is SGHKS and CDR2 is YYEKEE (reference sequence). CDR3 residues: CASSLAGTGGYGYTF. CDR3 nucleotide sequence: TGTGCCAGCAGCTTGGCCGGGACAGGGGGCTATGGCTACACCTTC. Filled out from reference TRBV5-5 and TRBJ1-2, the complete variable domain reads DAGVTQSPTHLIKTRGQQVTLRCSPISGHKSVSWYQQVLGQGPQFIFQYYEKEERGRGNFPDRFSARQFPNYSSELNVNALLLGDSALYLCASSLAGTGGYGYTFGSGTRLTVV.

The chain combines TRBV5-1 with TRBJ2-1; 16 bases match TRBD2. This CDR3 has 18 amino acids. J gave up 9 bases and V 1 base, and 10 bases lay outside the gene matches. From germline, CDR1 is SGHRS and CDR2 YFSETQ. CDR3 protein: CASSLRGLAGGQYSEQFF. DNA of the CDR3: TGCGCCAGCAGCTTGCGGGGACTAGCGGGGGGGCAATACTCTGAGCAGTTCTTC. Full variable domain (outside the CDR3, taken from reference TRBV5-1 and TRBJ2-1): KAGVTQTPRYLIKTRGQQVTLSCSPISGHRSVSWYQQTPGQGLQFLFEYFSETQRNKGNFPGRFSGRQFSNSRSEMNVSTLELGDSALYLCASSLRGLAGGQYSEQFFGPGTRLTVL.

The J gene is TRBJ2-3, the V gene TRBV2; possibly TRBD1 for D (6 bases). V lost 8 bases to trimming and J lost 8 bases, with 11 bases between them. The CDR3 consists of 11 residues. From germline, CDR1 is SNHLY and CDR2 FYNNEI. Here the CDR3 reads CASGGGSTQYF. The DNA of the CDR3 is TGTGCCAGCGGTGGGGGCTCTACGCAGTATTTT.

The J gene is TRBJ1-5, the V gene TRBV5-5, with 10 nucleotides matching TRBD1. V lost 4 bases and J lost 9; bases outside the gene matches: 4. The germline V gene has CDR1 SGHKS and CDR2 YYEKEE (reference sequence). The CDR3 consists of 13 residues. Written as DNA, the CDR3 is TGTGCCAGCAGCGGGACAGGGGATGGGCCCCAGCATTTT. It specifies CASSGTGDGPQHF.

This chain joins TRBV5-4 and TRBJ2-5; maybe TRBD2 (7 bases). The V end was cut by 2 bases, the J end by 5 bases, with 28 bases between. This CDR3 is built from 19 residues. From germline, CDR1 is SGHNT and CDR2 YYREEE (reference sequence). CDR3 residues: CASSFLVSRQGTTRETQYF. The CDR3 DNA reads as TGTGCCAGCAGCTTTCTTGTATCCAGGCAGGGGACTACCCGGGAGACCCAGTACTTC.